This T cell receptor (beta chain) was recovered during a study of cytomegalovirus exposure and HLA in healthy donors. Researchers ran the PCR with 60 Vbeta and 13 Jbeta primers. Clones were sequenced by immunoSEQ multiplex PCR, and TCRdb holds only the in-frame ones, with some missing. Among 110,000 or so clones listed, roughly 70% were seen once. V shed 7 bases and J 6 bases; nucleotides not matched to a gene: 9. CDR3 length: 14 amino acids. Germline V lookup: CDR1 SNHLY, CDR2 FYNNEI. The TCR sequence derives from a woman aged 70-85 years in good health and CMV-seropositive. The sample taken for sequencing was PBMCs. The gene calls are TRBV2 and TRBJ2-7, with 10 bases that match TRBD2. The CDR3 nucleotides are TGTGCCAGCATATCTAGCGGGGGAGCCGGCGAGCAGTACTTC. This codes for CASISSGGAGEQYF.